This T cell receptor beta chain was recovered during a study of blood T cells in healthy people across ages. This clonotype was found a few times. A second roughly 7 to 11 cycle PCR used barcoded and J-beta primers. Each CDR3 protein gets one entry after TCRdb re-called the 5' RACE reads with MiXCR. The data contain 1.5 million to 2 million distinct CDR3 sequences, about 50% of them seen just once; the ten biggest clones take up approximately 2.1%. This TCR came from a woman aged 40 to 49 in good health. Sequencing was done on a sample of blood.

CDR3 protein: CASRSGASSYEQYF. The CDR3 bases are TGTGCCAGCAGGTCGGGGGCTAGTTCCTACGAGCAGTACTTC. V is TRBV28 and J is TRBJ2-7; perhaps D is TRBD1 or TRBD2 (6 bases each). The CDR3 consists of 14 residues. Trimming pared 6 bases from V and 1 base from J, leaving 13 bases between. Germline CDR1 reads MDHEN; CDR2 reads SYDVKM. Full variable domain (outside the CDR3, taken from reference TRBV28 and TRBJ2-7): DVKVTQSSRYLVKRTGEKVFLECVQDMDHENMFWYRQDPGLGLRLIYFSYDVKMKEKGDIPEGYSVSREKKERFSLILESASTNQTSMYLCASRSGASSYEQYFGPGTRLTVT.